The table lists the clone carrying this T cell receptor beta chain with a few counts. The antigen is not known. TCRdb ran MiXCR on the 5' RACE reads and lists one entry per CDR3 protein. The repertoire holds about 60,000 distinct CDR3 sequences, with around 30% as singletons. Study results and caveats: Greatest tumor Treg TCR overlap was with tumor naive CD4+ cells.

The CDR3 consists of 11 residues. Trimming removed 4 bases from V and 9 bases from J, with 9 bases in between. The specimen sequenced was tumor-infiltrating naive CD4+ T cells sorted from the breast tumor. Subset given: naive CD4+ T cells, CD4+CD45RA+CD25-. The V call is TRBV12-3 or TRBV12-4, the J call TRBJ2-5; D perhaps matches TRBD2 (6 bases). This TCR was recovered from a female donor with breast cancer. The CDR3 DNA is TGTGCCAGCAGTTCGCGGGGAGCCCAGTACTTC. Amino acids: CASSSRGAQYF.